This T cell receptor (beta chain) appears in the sequencing data of a study of blood T cell repertoires in COVID-19. The trim removed 4 bases at V and 4 bases at J, leaving 4 bases unmatched. Germline V gene sequence: CDR1 SGHVS, CDR2 FQNEAQ. The CDR3 is 14 amino acids. The data were produced by immunoSEQ multiplex PCR, yet TCRdb's version contains in-frame clones alone and is incomplete. The sample has more than 120,000 clones, roughly 90% seen once; the top ten hold roughly 1.6%. Sequencing was performed on peripheral blood. This TCR was sampled from a human donor in a cohort sampled during active COVID-19. This sequence joins TRBV7-8 and TRBJ2-3; 8 bases are shared with TRBD1. The DNA of the CDR3 is TGTGCCAGCAGCTCTACAGGGGGGCCAGATACGCAGTATTTT. This sequence encodes CASSSTGGPDTQYF.